The rows below give T cell receptor beta chains drawn from one sample of a study of T-cell memory formation after mild COVID-19. MiXCR was run by TCRdb on the 5' RACE reads, yielding one entry per CDR3 protein. The data contain 500,000 to 650,000 distinct CDR3 sequences, roughly 21% of them singletons. The specimen was PBMCs or a T cell subset sorted from them (not recorded which). Receptors were obtained from an adult woman who had mild COVID-19 (a few samples of this study predate the infection). Cell type and time point are not known. The CDR3 runs from the conserved cysteine through the conserved F or W. A D gene is named only where the DNA matches it firmly. Clone size is stated in some rows and not others, as once, few, many or a class when expanded.

j_call cdr3_length clone_size v_call d_call cdr3_nt cdr3_aa
TRBJ2-1 17 . TRBV6-2/TRBV6-3 . TGTGCCAGCAGTTACTCGAACTTACAACTCCCCTACAATGAGCAGTTCTTC CASSYSNLQLPYNEQFF
TRBJ1-1 15 . TRBV4-3 . TGCGCCAGCAGCCACCACCCCAAGGACCTAAGGATAGCTTTCTTT CASSHHPKDLRIAFF
TRBJ1-2 11 . TRBV29-1 . TGCAGCGTTGAGATAAACTATGGCTACACCTTC CSVEINYGYTF
TRBJ2-5 17 . TRBV6-5 TRBD2 TGTGCCAGCAGTTACTTCAAGGGGACTAGCGGCCAAGAGACCCAGTACTTC CASSYFKGTSGQETQYF
TRBJ1-2 15 few TRBV12-3/TRBV12-4 . TGTGCCAGCAGCCGCTTCGGGGGGCTGGTGAGAGGCTACACCTTC CASSRFGGLVRGYTF
TRBJ1-2 15 . TRBV12-3/TRBV12-4 . TGTGCCAGCCTCGGCGTCCAGGGAGCCGACTATGGCTACACCTTC CASLGVQGADYGYTF
TRBJ2-7 14 few TRBV5-1 TRBD1 TGCGCCAGCAGCTCCTGGACAGGGGCACCCGAGCAGTACTTC CASSSWTGAPEQYF
TRBJ2-1 14 many TRBV18 . TGTGCCAGCTCATTAAACAAGGCCTACAATGAGCAGTTCTTC CASSLNKAYNEQFF
TRBJ2-2 16 few TRBV12-3/TRBV12-4 TRBD1 TGTGCCAGCAGTTTCAGGGGACAGGGAAACACCGGGGAGCTGTTTTTT CASSFRGQGNTGELFF
TRBJ2-6 15 few TRBV15 . TGTGCCACCAGCAGAGCCACCTCTGGGGCCAACGTCCTGACTTTC CATSRATSGANVLTF
TRBJ2-5 14 . TRBV20-1 TRBD2 TGCAGTGCTAGGATCACTAGCGGGAAAGAGACCCAGTACTTC CSARITSGKETQYF
TRBJ2-7 13 . TRBV27 . TGTGCCAACAACAGGGTTGGGGCCTACGAGCAGTACTTC CANNRVGAYEQYF
TRBJ2-1 13 . TRBV10-3 . TGTGCCATCAGTGAGGTGTCGAACAATGAGCAGTTCTTC CAISEVSNNEQFF
TRBJ1-2 12 . TRBV12-3/TRBV12-4 . TGTGCCAGCAGTTTTAGAGAATATGGCTACACCTTC CASSFREYGYTF
TRBJ2-2 18 . TRBV9 . TGTGCCAGCAGCGTAGTAGGTCGCAGGACCACGAACACCGGGGAGCTGTTTTTT CASSVVGRRTTNTGELFF
TRBJ2-5 15 . TRBV6-2/TRBV6-3 TRBD2 TGTGCCAGCAGTTACGGACTAGCGGGAGTCGAGACCCAGTACTTC CASSYGLAGVETQYF
TRBJ2-7 15 few TRBV14 TRBD1 TGTGCCAGCAGCCAACCGGGACAGGGGGCGCACGAGCAGTACTTC CASSQPGQGAHEQYF
TRBJ2-2 16 few TRBV11-2 . TGTGCCAGCACCTCGGGGGGCCGGAAGAACACCGGGGAGCTGTTTTTT CASTSGGRKNTGELFF
TRBJ2-7 15 few TRBV6-5 TRBD1 TGTGCCAGCAGTTCAGACAGGGGATTCCCCTACGAGCAGTACTTC CASSSDRGFPYEQYF
TRBJ2-1 13 . TRBV20-1 . TGCAGTGCTAGATCCCACGGCAACAATGAGCAGTTCTTC CSARSHGNNEQFF
TRBJ2-5 14 . TRBV9 . TGTGCCAGCAGCGTATCGGCAGGGGAAGAGACCCAGTACTTC CASSVSAGEETQYF
TRBJ2-1 14 . TRBV20-1 TRBD2 TGCAGTGCTATAGTAGCGGGAGGCCTCAATGAGCAGTTCTTC CSAIVAGGLNEQFF
TRBJ2-3 16 many TRBV7-8 . TGTGCCAGCAGCCTTACCCTGGGGCGGAGCACAGATACGCAGTATTTT CASSLTLGRSTDTQYF
TRBJ2-3 14 few TRBV18 . TGTGCCAGCCCCGAGGGATCTAGCACAGATACGCAGTATTTT CASPEGSSTDTQYF
TRBJ1-2 13 many TRBV7-8 . TGTGCCAGCAGCTCAGACAGCTTTTATGGCTACACCTTC CASSSDSFYGYTF
TRBJ1-2 13 . TRBV29-1 . TGCAGCGTTGAAGTTAAGGGCCGATATGGCTACACCTTC CSVEVKGRYGYTF
TRBJ2-7 14 few TRBV29-1 TRBD2 TGCAGCGTCTTGTCGGGGGGTTATGCCTACGAGCAGTACTTC CSVLSGGYAYEQYF
TRBJ2-1 14 few TRBV3-1 . TGTGCCAGCAGCCAAGATCCAGGGTACAATGAGCAGTTCTTC CASSQDPGYNEQFF
TRBJ2-5 16 few TRBV4-2 TRBD2 TGTGCCAGCAGCAGAAATCTAGCGGGAGTTCAGGAGACCCAGTACTTC CASSRNLAGVQETQYF
TRBJ2-3 12 . TRBV6-2/TRBV6-3 . TGTGCCAGCCAAGGTCCGACAGATACGCAGTATTTT CASQGPTDTQYF
TRBJ1-4 16 few TRBV6-1 . TGTGCCAGCACCGGCGGCTTGGGGACGGGTAAAGAAAAACTGTTTTTT CASTGGLGTGKEKLFF
TRBJ2-5 15 few TRBV12-3/TRBV12-4 TRBD1 TGTGCCAGCAGTCCCCAGGGGGAGTACCAAGAGACCCAGTACTTC CASSPQGEYQETQYF
TRBJ2-1 14 . TRBV20-1 TRBD2 TGCAGTGCCCGAACTAGCGGGGGTTACAATGAGCAGTTCTTC CSARTSGGYNEQFF
TRBJ2-1 15 . TRBV6-5 TRBD2 TGTGCCAGCAGTTCCCGGACTAGCGGGAGTGATGAGCAGTTCTTC CASSSRTSGSDEQFF
TRBJ1-2 13 few TRBV12-3/TRBV12-4 . TGTGCCAGCAGTTTACTTAGGGCTTGGGGCTACACCTTC CASSLLRAWGYTF
TRBJ2-7 15 few TRBV18 TRBD1 TGTGCCAGCTCACCACGGGCAGGGGGCTTACGCGAGCAGTACTTC CASSPRAGGLREQYF
TRBJ2-1 14 few TRBV7-9 TRBD2 TGTGCCAGCACCCTACTAGCGGCCACAATGCCGCAGTTCTTC CASTLLAATMPQFF
TRBJ2-1 13 few TRBV7-8 . TGTGCCAGCAGCTTAGTAGAGACGCAGGGGCAGTTCTTC CASSLVETQGQFF
TRBJ2-7 15 . TRBV20-1 TRBD1 TGCAGTGCTAGAGATGGGTGGGACAGATCCTACGAGCAGTACTTC CSARDGWDRSYEQYF
TRBJ1-2 14 . TRBV10-3 TRBD1 TGTGCCATCAGTGAGTCCTGGGACAGAGATGGCTACACCTTC CAISESWDRDGYTF
TRBJ1-5 13 . TRBV4-2 . TGTGCCAGCAGCCAAGCTGGTGGGCAGCCCCAGCATTTT CASSQAGGQPQHF
TRBJ1-2 11 few TRBV30 . TGTGCCGGGTATGGTAACTATGGCTACACCTTC CAGYGNYGYTF
TRBJ2-1 15 . TRBV12-3/TRBV12-4 TRBD1 TGTGCCAGCAGTTTAGGGGGACAGGGTGTATCTGAGCAGTTCTTC CASSLGGQGVSEQFF
TRBJ1-5 13 . TRBV21-1 . TGTGCCAGCAGCATCCTCGAGAATCAGCCCCAGCATTTT CASSILENQPQHF
TRBJ2-3 15 . TRBV5-1 . TGCGCCAGCAGCTTGGACGGAGGCAGTTCAGGGAAGGGGTATTTT CASSLDGGSSGKGYF
TRBJ2-2 16 few TRBV7-8 TRBD2 TGTGCCAGCAGCAGAGGACTAGCCCTGAGCACCGGGGAGCTGTTTTTT CASSRGLALSTGELFF